Shown below are 31 T cell receptor beta chains from a single sample sequenced in a study of cytomegalovirus exposure and HLA in healthy donors. With 60 Vbeta and 13 Jbeta primers, the PCR was carried out. Measured with immunoSEQ multiplex PCR; TCRdb has only the in-frame clones, and not every one. The ten top clones account for less than 3%, within a sample of approximately 140,000 clones. Sequencing was carried out using PBMCs. The source of these receptors is a man aged 40-49 years in good health and CMV-seronegative.

CDR3 in DNA: TGTGCCAGCAGCACCACAGGACAAAGAGGCTATGGCTACACCTTC. The encoded protein is CASSTTGQRGYGYTF. V is TRBV7-9 and J is TRBJ1-2, with a weak D call TRBD1 (5 bases). CDR3 length: 15 residues. Germline CDR1 SEHNR, CDR2 FQNEAQ (reference sequence). V dropped 5 bases and J dropped 4 bases, with 17 bases sitting between them.

This rearrangement joins TRBV9 to TRBJ1-1, with TRBD1 matching over 7 bases. CDR1 is SGDLS, CDR2 YYNGEE, per germline. V shed 3 bases and J 2 bases; nucleotides not matched to a gene: 16. There are 18 residues in the CDR3. The CDR3 here is CASSAAGSQGLLNTEAFF. As DNA, the CDR3 is TGTGCCAGCAGCGCCGCTGGTTCACAGGGGCTACTAAACACTGAAGCTTTCTTT. The variable domain in full, completed from reference TRBV9 and TRBJ1-1, reads DSGVTQTPKHLITATGQRVTLRCSPRSGDLSVYWYQQSLDQGLQFLIQYYNGEERAKGNILERFSAQQFPDLHSELNLSSLELGDSALYFCASSAAGSQGLLNTEAFFGQGTRLTVV.

The rearrangement links TRBV29-1 to TRBJ1-2; 7 nucleotides agree with TRBD1. This CDR3 contains 11 residues. Germline lookup yields CDR1 SQVTM and CDR2 ANQGSEA. The junction had 7 bases not matched to a gene; V was cut back by 7 bases and J by 8 bases. CDR3 protein: CSATGIGGYTF. The CDR3 DNA follows: TGCAGCGCGACAGGGATTGGAGGCTACACCTTC.

The rearrangement uses TRBV6-1 and TRBJ2-3; maybe TRBD1 (6 bases). Germline loops: CDR1 MNHNS, CDR2 SASEGT. The CDR3 runs to 13 residues. Trimming took off 6 bases at V and 0 bases at J, with 7 bases between the two ends. The CDR3 coding sequence is TGTGCCAGCAGAAGGGGGAGCACAGATACGCAGTATTTT. It codes for CASRRGSTDTQYF.

This chain uses TRBV5-6 with TRBJ1-1, with a possible D match to TRBD1 (5 bases). Trimming left V 0 bases short and J 6 bases short, with 15 bases between. CDR1 and CDR2 from the germline V gene are SGHDT and YYEEEE. CDR3 length: 15 amino acids. CDR3 amino acids: CASSLVGGSGSEAFF. For the CDR3, the DNA is TGTGCCAGCAGCTTGGTTGGGGGGAGCGGCTCTGAAGCTTTCTTT.

This chain uses TRBV5-4 with TRBJ2-3; 10 nucleotides align to TRBD2. The length of the CDR3 is 13 residues. CDR1 is SGHNT and CDR2 is YYREEE in the germline V gene (reference sequence). Unmatched junction bases numbered 3, after V lost 7 bases and J lost 4 bases. The CDR3 bases are TGTGCCAGCGGGAGCGGGGGGGCAGATACGCAGTATTTT. Encoded protein: CASGSGGADTQYF.

The genes are TRBV6-6 and TRBJ2-7, with 11 bases lining up with TRBD2. Germline V gene lookup returns CDR1 MNHNY and CDR2 SVGAGI (reference sequence). V gave up 4 bases and J gave up 7 bases; unmatched junction bases: 6. The CDR3 spans 14 residues. The CDR3 coding sequence is TGTGCCAGCAGTTTTAGCGGGGGGGCCAGAGAGCAGTACTTC. Translation: CASSFSGGAREQYF.

V and J are TRBV18 and TRBJ1-1; 8 nucleotides align to TRBD1. This CDR3 is built from 15 residues. The germline V gene encodes CDR1 KGHSH and CDR2 LQKENI. The junction had 6 bases not matched to a gene; V was cut back by 2 bases and J by 4 bases. The CDR3 DNA follows: TGTGCCAGCTCACCAAGACAGGGGTCCGGCACTGAAGCTTTCTTT. Its protein is CASSPRQGSGTEAFF.

This chain joins TRBV11-2 and TRBJ1-4, with unresolved D. Germline V gene data show CDR1 as SGHAT and CDR2 as FQNNGV. V lost 6 bases and J 0 bases, leaving 11 bases between the germline ends. CDR3 length equals 15 residues. The CDR3, as DNA: TGTGCCAGCAGTTATTTGCTAGCAACTAATGAAAAACTGTTTTTT. Translation gives CASSYLLATNEKLFF.

The gene calls are TRBV30 and TRBJ1-6; D is unresolved. Trimming removed 2 bases at V and 0 bases at J, with 8 bases between. Looked up from germline, CDR1 is GTSNPN and CDR2 is SVGIG (reference sequence). The CDR3 consists of 15 residues. The CDR3 loop is CAWSLQSSYNSPLHF. The CDR3 DNA follows: TGTGCCTGGAGTTTACAGAGCTCCTATAATTCACCCCTCCACTTT. Drawing the rest from reference TRBV30 and TRBJ1-6, the complete variable domain is SQTIHQWPATLVQPVGSPLSLECTVEGTSNPNLYWYRQAAGRGLQLLFYSVGIGQISSEVPQNLSASRPQDRQFILSSKKLLLSDSGFYLCAWSLQSSYNSPLHFGNGTRLTVT.

The CDR3 DNA is TGCAGCGTTGAGGGGGGGGGAGGCTCCTACAATGAGCAGTTCTTC. The encoded protein is CSVEGGGGSYNEQFF. The chain combines TRBV29-1 with TRBJ2-1, with 7 bases fitting TRBD2. This CDR3 spans 15 amino acids. CDR1 is SQVTM and CDR2 is ANQGSEA in the germline V gene. Trimming at V came to 3 bases and at J to 0 bases, leaving 5 bases not matched to a gene.

The rearrangement links TRBV2 to TRBJ1-2, with D possibly matching TRBD1 (5 bases). The germline gives CDR1 SNHLY, CDR2 FYNNEI. The ends were cut back, 10 bases at V and 2 bases at J, with 14 bases in the middle. The CDR3 is made up of 13 amino acids. The CDR3 loop is CATGRQDNYGYTF. CDR3 coding DNA: TGTGCCACAGGGAGGCAGGACAACTATGGCTACACCTTC.

This chain links TRBV12-5 with TRBJ1-1; no firm D call. Germline V CDR1 and CDR2: LGHNT, FRNRAP. CDR3 size: 15 residues. V dropped 0 bases and J dropped 8 bases, with 16 bases sitting between them. CDR3 protein: CASGLVWTGSTEAFF. Written as DNA, the CDR3 is TGTGCTAGTGGTTTGGTATGGACGGGGTCGACAGAAGCTTTCTTT.

The chain has TRBV5-1 and TRBJ2-3, with 9 bases that match TRBD1. Germline V lookup: CDR1 SGHRS, CDR2 YFSETQ. J was trimmed by 4 bases and V by 4 bases; bases with no gene match: 10. CDR3 length: 16 residues. In DNA form, the CDR3 reads TGCGCCAGCAGCCCGGGACAGGGTTTATCGGCAGATACGCAGTATTTT. The encoded protein is CASSPGQGLSADTQYF.

This CDR3 is CAIRGWPGIPYEQYF. For the CDR3, the DNA is TGTGCCATCAGAGGATGGCCAGGGATCCCCTACGAGCAGTACTTC. The chain joins TRBV10-3 to TRBJ2-7; possibly TRBD1 for D (5 bases). Germline CDR1 ENHRY, CDR2 SYGVKD. V shed 6 bases and J shed 2 bases, with 17 bases lying between them. This CDR3 is built from 15 residues.

The chain employs TRBV6-5 and TRBJ1-6, with D perhaps TRBD1 (5 bases). The CDR3 covers 12 residues. Germline loops: CDR1 MNHEY, CDR2 SVGAGI. V lost 2 bases and J 13 bases, leaving 9 bases between the germline ends. The CDR3 DNA reads TGTGCCAGCAGTTACGTCGGGGGTCCCCTCCACTTT. Amino acids: CASSYVGGPLHF.

The rearrangement links TRBV9 to TRBJ1-1; D gene uncertain. Trimming removed 4 bases at V and 6 bases at J, with 16 bases between. The CDR3 sequence is 14 residues long. Germline V gives CDR1 SGDLS, CDR2 YYNGEE. The CDR3 nucleotides are TGTGCCAGCAGCTCAACCCAGCGGATGTCTGAAGCTTTCTTT. Protein product: CASSSTQRMSEAFF.

The rearrangement joins TRBV7-3 to TRBJ2-2; TRBD2 matches 9 bases. The CDR3 covers 15 residues. The germline V gene has CDR1 SGHTA and CDR2 FQGTGA. V lost 2 bases and J lost 3; bases outside the gene matches: 1. The CDR3 loop reads CASSLGGGDTGELFF. The CDR3 DNA reads as TGTGCCAGCAGCTTAGGCGGGGGGGACACCGGGGAGCTGTTTTTT.

The chain joins TRBV12-5 to TRBJ1-4, with a possible D match to TRBD1 (6 bases). V was clipped by 3 bases and J by 1 base, with 6 bases between them. Germline-derived CDR1 and CDR2 are LGHNT and FRNRAP. This CDR3 comprises 14 residues. CDR3 sequence reads: CASGLQGTNEKLFF. In nucleotides, the CDR3 is TGTGCTAGTGGTTTACAGGGAACTAATGAAAAACTGTTTTTT.

The V gene is TRBV13, the J gene TRBJ1-5, with D possibly TRBD1 on 5 matching bases. The V gene's germline CDR1 is PRHDT and CDR2 FYEKMQ (reference sequence). The CDR3 loop spans 13 amino acids. V was trimmed by 5 bases and J by 7 bases, leaving 12 bases between them. The CDR3 is CASSLNWGQPQHF. CDR3 nucleotides: TGTGCCAGCAGCCTTAACTGGGGCCAGCCCCAGCATTTT.

This chain uses TRBV5-4 with TRBJ1-2; TRBD1 aligns across 8 bases. This CDR3 has 14 residues. V was clipped by 3 bases and J by 5 bases; unmatched bases: 6. Germline V CDR1 and CDR2: SGHNT, YYREEE (reference sequence). CDR3 nucleotides: TGTGCCAGCAGCTACGACAGGGGCGGGTATGGCTACACCTTC. Amino acids: CASSYDRGGYGYTF.

The rearrangement links TRBV29-1 to TRBJ2-7; D is possibly TRBD1 (5 bases). There are 13 residues in the CDR3. The germline V gene encodes CDR1 SQVTM and CDR2 ANQGSEA. V gave up 4 bases and J gave up 2 bases, with 12 bases separating them. The CDR3, as DNA: TGCAGCGTTGGAGACGGACAAACCTACGAGCAGTACTTC. Protein: CSVGDGQTYEQYF.

This chain connects TRBV27 to TRBJ2-3, with 8 bases fitting TRBD1. The CDR3 is 16 residues long. V lost 5 bases and J lost 1; bases outside the gene matches: 8. Germline V CDR1 and CDR2: MNHEY, SMNVEV (reference sequence). The CDR3 DNA follows: TGTGCCAGCAGTATACCCCCGGGACAGGGCACAGATACGCAGTATTTT. Amino acid sequence: CASSIPPGQGTDTQYF.

The V and J genes are TRBV6-5 and TRBJ2-7; 7 bases map to TRBD2. CDR1 MNHEY and CDR2 SVGAGI come from the germline V gene. With 6 bases clipped from V and 0 bases from J, the junction kept 8 bases outside the gene matches. The CDR3 spans 15 residues. In nucleotides, the CDR3 is TGTGCCAGCAGGGTTACTAGCGACGTCTCCTACGAGCAGTACTTC. Translating gives CASRVTSDVSYEQYF.

The CDR3 coding sequence is TGTGCCAGCGGCCCGGGACAGGGTTACGAGCAGTACTTC. Encoded protein: CASGPGQGYEQYF. The chain joins TRBV6-5 to TRBJ2-7; 9 nucleotides agree with TRBD1. Per the germline V gene, CDR1 is MNHEY and CDR2 is SVGAGI. V lost 8 bases and J lost 4; bases outside the gene matches: 6. This CDR3 is 13 amino acids long.

The chain has TRBV5-4 and TRBJ1-1; D is perhaps TRBD1 (5 bases). This CDR3 has 15 residues. With 0 bases removed from V and 2 bases from J, the gap between germline ends came to 11 bases. CDR1 and CDR2 (germline): SGHNT, YYREEE (reference sequence). The CDR3 DNA sequence: TGTGCCAGCAGCTTGGGGGCAGGGCACAACACTGAAGCTTTCTTT. It encodes CASSLGAGHNTEAFF.

The chain links TRBV5-1 to TRBJ2-7; 9 bases fit TRBD1. The CDR3 loop spans 15 amino acids. CDR1 is SGHRS, CDR2 YFSETQ, per germline. The V and J ends lost 0 bases and 4 bases, in that order; junction bases with no gene match: 5. The CDR3 DNA follows: TGCGCCAGCAGCTTGGATGGACAGGGGCTGTACGAGCAGTACTTC. This encodes CASSLDGQGLYEQYF.

The chain carries TRBV7-2 and TRBJ1-3, with TRBD1 identical over 9 bases. Trimming removed 5 bases from V and 4 bases from J; junction bases left unmatched: 6. Germline V gene data show CDR1 as SGHTA and CDR2 as FQGNSA. This CDR3 region has 15 residues. In nucleotides, the CDR3 is TGTGCCAGCAGCCGGGACAGGGCGGGAGGAAACACCATATATTTT. Protein sequence: CASSRDRAGGNTIYF. The variable domain in full, with the rest retrieved from reference TRBV7-2 and TRBJ1-3, is GAGVSQSPSNKVTEKGKDVELRCDPISGHTALYWYRQSLGQGLEFLIYFQGNSAPDKSGLPSDRFSAERTGGSVSTLTIQRTQQEDSAVYLCASSRDRAGGNTIYFGEGSWLTVV.

The chain couples TRBV6-6 to TRBJ2-2, with 10 bases aligning to TRBD2. The junction had 4 bases not matched to a gene; V was cut back by 4 bases and J by 8 bases. Germline CDR1 is MNHNY and CDR2 is SVGAGI (reference sequence). This CDR3 has 14 residues. The CDR3 coding sequence is TGTGCCAGCAGTTTCACTAGCGGGGAGGGGGAGCTGTTTTTT. This encodes CASSFTSGEGELFF.

The chain carries TRBV7-3 and TRBJ2-5; 10 bases fit TRBD1. V was clipped by 2 bases and J by 4 bases; unmatched bases: 10. CDR3 length: 17 residues. Germline CDR1 SGHTA, CDR2 FQGTGA. The CDR3 DNA sequence: TGTGCCAGCAGCTTACTATGGCAACGGGACAGGGGAGAGACCCAGTACTTC. It is translated as CASSLLWQRDRGETQYF.

The V call is TRBV4-3, the J call TRBJ1-6, with D unclear. Germline CDR1 and CDR2: LGHNA and YSLEER. The CDR3 consists of 17 residues. Trimming took off 0 bases at V and 0 bases at J, with 9 bases between the two ends. The CDR3 sequence: CASSQEVISSYNSPLHF. In nucleotides, the CDR3 is TGCGCCAGCAGCCAAGAAGTGATCAGCTCCTATAATTCACCCCTCCACTTT.